A single sample gave rise to the 18 T cell receptor beta chains below, sequenced in a study of blood T cell repertoires in COVID-19. The assay was immunoSEQ multiplex PCR, and TCRdb's table has in-frame clones only and misses some. This table has about 160,000 clones, roughly 90% appearing once. Sequences were obtained from PBMCs or T cells enriched from blood (not recorded which). All receptors come from a woman aged 45-59 years who had recovered from COVID-19.

This chain links TRBV5-6 with TRBJ2-6; 7 nucleotides align to TRBD2. The CDR3 has 18 residues. CDR1 is SGHDT, CDR2 YYEEEE, per germline. Trimming removed 4 bases from V and 0 bases from J; junction bases left unmatched: 10. The CDR3: CASSVGGDFRSGANVLTF. CDR3 nucleotides: TGTGCCAGCAGCGTTGGGGGGGACTTCCGCTCTGGGGCCAACGTCCTGACTTTC.

V gene TRBV18 combines with J gene TRBJ2-5; tentatively, D is TRBD1 (5 bases). Germline V CDR1 and CDR2: KGHSH, LQKENI. V was clipped by 4 bases and J by 4 bases, with 16 bases between them. The CDR3 covers 15 residues. CDR3 nucleotide sequence: TGTGCCAGCTCACGAAGGGGTGATCGCGGAGAGACCCAGTACTTC. Encoded protein: CASSRRGDRGETQYF.

The chain uses TRBV9 and TRBJ2-2; a possible D gene is TRBD1 (5 bases). V lost 0 bases to trimming and J lost 9 bases, with 12 bases between them. Germline lookup yields CDR1 SGDLS and CDR2 YYNGEE. The CDR3 extends over 14 amino acids. CDR3 region: CASSVVSRARELFF. The DNA for the CDR3 is TGTGCCAGCAGCGTAGTTTCCAGGGCGAGGGAGCTGTTTTTT.

A note on this clone: A junction end diverges from the germline sequence, so it may reflect a read error. This sequence joins TRBV19 and TRBJ2-3; D is possibly TRBD2 (5 bases). The CDR3 length is 13 residues. Germline loops: CDR1 LNHDA, CDR2 SQIVND (reference sequence). This CDR3 reads CASSLPQAVDWVF. The CDR3 nucleotides read TGTGCCAGTAGTCTCCCCCAAGCGGTGGATTGGGTTTTT.

The sample holds a few counts of this clone. The genes are TRBV10-3 and TRBJ1-1, with D perhaps matching TRBD1 (6 bases). Per the germline V gene, CDR1 is ENHRY and CDR2 is SYGVKD. V was pared by 7 bases and J by 6 bases, with 12 bases between. This CDR3 is 12 amino acids long. The DNA of the CDR3 is TGTGCCATCAAGGAGGACAGTCCTGAAGCTTTCTTT. It translates to CAIKEDSPEAFF.

J is TRBJ2-1 and V is TRBV7-9, with TRBD2 matching 11 bases. This CDR3 region has 17 residues. V lost 4 bases and J lost 10; bases outside the gene matches: 15. Germline CDR1 SEHNR, CDR2 FQNEAQ (reference sequence). As DNA, the CDR3 is TGTGCCAGCAGCTCCACTAGAGGGACTAGCGGCATCCACGAGCAGTTCTTC. Encoded protein: CASSSTRGTSGIHEQFF.

The V and J genes are TRBV5-4 and TRBJ1-1; 8 nucleotides agree with TRBD1. Unmatched junction bases numbered 3, after V lost 1 base and J lost 1 base. The CDR3 is 15 residues long. Germline values: CDR1 SGHNT, CDR2 YYREEE (reference sequence). The CDR3 sequence is CASSLSGGPNTEAFF. CDR3 in DNA: TGTGCCAGCAGCTTGTCAGGGGGCCCGAACACTGAAGCTTTCTTT.

This chain joins TRBV11-3 and TRBJ2-7, with D perhaps matching TRBD2 (5 bases). V gave up 5 bases and J gave up 7 bases, with 15 bases separating them. The CDR3 is made up of 13 amino acids. Germline V gene lookup returns CDR1 SGHNT and CDR2 YENEEA. CDR3 sequence: CASSPRQSGEQYF. In nucleotides, the CDR3 is TGTGCCAGCAGCCCGCGCCAGTCGGGGGAGCAGTACTTC.

The V and J genes are TRBV7-9 and TRBJ2-7; D is perhaps TRBD1 (5 bases). The ends were cut back, 5 bases at V and 1 base at J, with 21 bases in the middle. Germline loops: CDR1 SEHNR, CDR2 FQNEAQ (reference sequence). The CDR3 extends over 17 amino acids. The CDR3 reads CASSPTLTGRVSYEQYF. The CDR3 region has the DNA TGTGCCAGCAGCCCTACCCTCACAGGCAGGGTATCCTACGAGCAGTACTTC.

The rearrangement links TRBV19 to TRBJ2-5; 7 bases agree with TRBD2. CDR1 and CDR2 from the germline V gene are LNHDA and SQIVND (reference sequence). The CDR3 contains 14 residues. V was pared by 7 bases and J by 4 bases, with 9 bases of the junction left unmatched. CDR3 sequence: CASNEPGGRETQYF. CDR3 nucleotides: TGTGCCAGTAATGAACCGGGGGGACGAGAGACCCAGTACTTC.

V and J are TRBV19 and TRBJ2-5; a possible D gene is TRBD2 (7 bases). Looked up from germline, CDR1 is LNHDA and CDR2 is SQIVND (reference sequence). The CDR3 spans 14 residues. The V end was cut by 7 bases, the J end by 2 bases, with 14 bases between. In DNA, the CDR3 is TGTGCCAGTACCATGGGGGGGGCTCAAGAGACCCAGTACTTC. The encoded protein is CASTMGGAQETQYF.

In regard to this clone: The sample carries other DNA sequences with the same CDR3. The chain employs TRBV9 and TRBJ1-2, with D perhaps TRBD1 (6 bases). The CDR3 totals 14 residues. CDR1 and CDR2 (germline): SGDLS, YYNGEE. Deletions cut 0 bases from V and 6 bases from J, with 12 bases between. DNA for the CDR3: TGTGCCAGCAGCGTAGCGGGGGGGGCGAATGGCTACACCTTC. Protein: CASSVAGGANGYTF.

The chain employs TRBV4-1 and TRBJ2-3; D is unclear. V lost 0 bases, J lost 3 bases, and 7 bases lay in between. Germline CDR1 reads MGHRA; CDR2 reads YSYEKL. The CDR3 length is 14 residues. The CDR3: CASSQEATTDTQYF. CDR3 in DNA: TGCGCCAGCAGCCAAGAGGCCACGACAGATACGCAGTATTTT.

The chain joins TRBV27 to TRBJ1-5, with D possibly TRBD1 on 6 matching bases. This CDR3 spans 15 amino acids. The germline V and J ends were trimmed by 6 bases and 4 bases, with 16 bases remaining between them. CDR1 MNHEY and CDR2 SMNVEV come from the germline V gene (reference sequence). CDR3 residues: CASRLTGKGNQPQHF. The CDR3 DNA follows: TGTGCCAGCAGACTAACAGGGAAGGGGAATCAGCCCCAGCATTTT.

The chain links TRBV11-3 to TRBJ2-7, with D maybe TRBD1 (7 bases). Germline V gives CDR1 SGHNT, CDR2 YENEEA. The CDR3 consists of 14 residues. Trimming removed 3 bases from V and 3 bases from J, with 12 bases in between. Written as DNA, the CDR3 is TGTGCCAGCAGCTTGGGCCAGGGGGGCTACGAGCAGTACTTC. Encoded protein: CASSLGQGGYEQYF.

The chain has TRBV6-2 or TRBV6-3 and TRBJ2-6, with no clear D. CDR1 is MNHEY, CDR2 SVGEGT, per germline. This CDR3 contains 17 residues. Trimming shortened V by 2 bases and J by 4 bases, and 15 bases separated the two germline ends. CDR3 loop: CASSYPTDQVGANVLTF. CDR3 DNA: TGTGCCAGCAGTTACCCAACTGACCAGGTCGGGGCCAACGTCCTGACTTTC.

The table lists this clone with a count of one. This chain joins TRBV10-3 and TRBJ2-7; D is perhaps TRBD1 (6 bases). The CDR3 has 13 amino acids. CDR1 and CDR2 (germline): ENHRY, SYGVKD. With 3 bases removed from V and 3 bases from J, the gap between germline ends came to 9 bases. The CDR3 loop reads CAISEDRNYEQYF. The CDR3 DNA reads as TGTGCCATCAGTGAAGACAGGAACTACGAGCAGTACTTC.

The CDR3, as DNA: TGTGCCAGCAGTGTGCTGGGAGATGAAGCTTTCTTT. This translates into CASSVLGDEAFF. This chain joins TRBV2 and TRBJ1-1; no clear D. This CDR3 is 12 amino acids long. Germline V gives CDR1 SNHLY, CDR2 FYNNEI. The V gene lost 4 bases and the J gene lost 7 bases, with 10 bases spanning the gap.